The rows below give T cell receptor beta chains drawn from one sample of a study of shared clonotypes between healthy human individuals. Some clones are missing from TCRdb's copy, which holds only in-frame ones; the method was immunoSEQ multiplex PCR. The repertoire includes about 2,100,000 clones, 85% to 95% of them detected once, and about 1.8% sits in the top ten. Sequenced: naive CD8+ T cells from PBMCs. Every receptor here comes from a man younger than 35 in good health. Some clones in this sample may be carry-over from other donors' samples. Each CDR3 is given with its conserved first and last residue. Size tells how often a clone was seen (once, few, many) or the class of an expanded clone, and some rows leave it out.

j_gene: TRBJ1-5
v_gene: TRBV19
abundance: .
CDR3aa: CASTWTVSNQPQHF

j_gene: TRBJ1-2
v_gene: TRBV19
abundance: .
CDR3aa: CASSGPGLANYGYTF

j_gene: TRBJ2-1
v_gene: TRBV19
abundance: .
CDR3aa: CASSVMGLAGANEQFF

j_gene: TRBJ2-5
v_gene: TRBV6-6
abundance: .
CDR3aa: CASSPRLGTGEETQYF

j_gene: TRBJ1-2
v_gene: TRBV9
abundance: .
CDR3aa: CASSVQGGGYTF

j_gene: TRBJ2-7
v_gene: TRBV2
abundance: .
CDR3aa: CASVNGRGSYEQYF

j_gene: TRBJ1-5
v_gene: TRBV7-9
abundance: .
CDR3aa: CASSLEGSNQPQHF

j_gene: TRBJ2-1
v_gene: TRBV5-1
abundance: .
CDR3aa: CASSWRGFSGEYNEQFF

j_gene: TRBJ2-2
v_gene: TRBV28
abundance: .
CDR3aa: CASSPGWTGLITGELFF

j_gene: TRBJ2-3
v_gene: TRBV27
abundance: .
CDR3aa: CASSWAGTGTDTQYF

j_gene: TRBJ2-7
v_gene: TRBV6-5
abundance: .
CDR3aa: CASSNLAAEQYF

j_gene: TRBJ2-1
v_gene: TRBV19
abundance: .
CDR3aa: CASSILAGGHEQFF

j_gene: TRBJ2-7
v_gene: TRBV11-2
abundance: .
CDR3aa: CASSLRGSYEQYF

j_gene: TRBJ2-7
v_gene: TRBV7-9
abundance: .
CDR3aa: CASSPGPLGDF

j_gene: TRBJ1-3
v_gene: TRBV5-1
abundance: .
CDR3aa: CASSGGGRTGLSGNTIYF

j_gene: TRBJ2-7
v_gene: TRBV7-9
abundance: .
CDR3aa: CASSSSGGRAYEQYF

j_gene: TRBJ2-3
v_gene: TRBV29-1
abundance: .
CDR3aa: CSVGWGQNPGGVTDTQYF

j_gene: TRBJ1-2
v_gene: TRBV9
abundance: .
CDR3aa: CASGGGIYGYTF

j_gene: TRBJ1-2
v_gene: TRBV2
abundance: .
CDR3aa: CASSLIGSSGYGYTF

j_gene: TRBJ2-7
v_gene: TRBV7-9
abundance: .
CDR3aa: CASSPDRPYEQYF

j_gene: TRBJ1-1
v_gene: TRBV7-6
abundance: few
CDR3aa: CASSQPGHYTEAFF

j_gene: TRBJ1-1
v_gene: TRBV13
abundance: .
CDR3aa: CASTLSGGATVPFF

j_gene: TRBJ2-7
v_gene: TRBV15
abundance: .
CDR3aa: CATSRASDTYEQYF

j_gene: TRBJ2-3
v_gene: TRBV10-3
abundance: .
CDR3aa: CAIGGGYPQYF

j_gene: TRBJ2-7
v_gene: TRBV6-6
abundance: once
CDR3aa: CASSYLGGEQYF

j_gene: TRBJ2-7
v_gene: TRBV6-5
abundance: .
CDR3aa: CASSRDPRAEQYF

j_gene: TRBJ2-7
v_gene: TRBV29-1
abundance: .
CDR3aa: CSVEGRESHEQYF

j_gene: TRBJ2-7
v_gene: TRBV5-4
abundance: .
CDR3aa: CASSSEFSGSYEQYF

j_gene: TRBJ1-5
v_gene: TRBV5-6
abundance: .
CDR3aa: CASSARTGGSNQPQHF

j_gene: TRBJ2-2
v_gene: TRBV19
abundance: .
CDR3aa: CASSIGTAGELFF

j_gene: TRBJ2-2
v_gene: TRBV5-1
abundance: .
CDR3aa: CASSPIQGQSTGELFF

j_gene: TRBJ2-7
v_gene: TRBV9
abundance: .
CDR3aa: CASSAGLAGHEQYF

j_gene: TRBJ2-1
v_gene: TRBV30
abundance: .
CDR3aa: CAWSVIYNEQFF

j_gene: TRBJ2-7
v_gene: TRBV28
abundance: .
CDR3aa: CASSAGWTGVLAVHEQYF

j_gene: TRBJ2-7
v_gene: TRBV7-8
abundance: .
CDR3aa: CASSPRTSGRAGHEQYF

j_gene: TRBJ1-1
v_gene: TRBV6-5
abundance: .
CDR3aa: CASSWGHTNTEAFF

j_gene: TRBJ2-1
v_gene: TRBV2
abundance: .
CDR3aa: CASTRLAGSYNEQFF

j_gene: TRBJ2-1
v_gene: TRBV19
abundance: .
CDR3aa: CASIPSPGTGLFF